In this sample, the clone carrying this T cell receptor (beta chain) turned up a few times. What it binds is unknown. PCR was performed using 60 Vbeta and 13 Jbeta primers. Clones were sequenced by immunoSEQ multiplex PCR, and TCRdb holds only the in-frame ones, with some missing. The profile shows around 150,000 clones, approximately 9% of them singletons. The sample is drawn from a study of cytomegalovirus exposure and HLA in healthy donors. As for the study in general: Of all 400 or so donors who were genotyped, around 82% belonged to the Caucasian-associated ancestry cluster. Study findings and constraints: For most TCR beta V segments, an earlier analysis put the productive rate at about 87% or about 30% of the time. In a later analysis, a genetic analysis reported fewer productive-TCR N-insertions in an Asian-associated ancestry cluster than the cohort average.

Between the trimmed V and J ends, which lost 2 bases and 10 bases, there was a span of 21 bases. Germline V gives CDR1 MGHRA, CDR2 YSYEKL. The length of the CDR3 is 16 residues. The sequenced sample consisted of PBMCs. The V gene is TRBV4-1, the J gene TRBJ2-1; perhaps TRBD2 as D (5 bases). The origin of this receptor is a male donor in good health and CMV-seronegative. CDR3 coding DNA: TGCGCCAGCAGCCAACTGAGGGTGGGTTCCTTGGAGGAGCAGTTCTTC. Translated, it gives CASSQLRVGSLEEQFF.